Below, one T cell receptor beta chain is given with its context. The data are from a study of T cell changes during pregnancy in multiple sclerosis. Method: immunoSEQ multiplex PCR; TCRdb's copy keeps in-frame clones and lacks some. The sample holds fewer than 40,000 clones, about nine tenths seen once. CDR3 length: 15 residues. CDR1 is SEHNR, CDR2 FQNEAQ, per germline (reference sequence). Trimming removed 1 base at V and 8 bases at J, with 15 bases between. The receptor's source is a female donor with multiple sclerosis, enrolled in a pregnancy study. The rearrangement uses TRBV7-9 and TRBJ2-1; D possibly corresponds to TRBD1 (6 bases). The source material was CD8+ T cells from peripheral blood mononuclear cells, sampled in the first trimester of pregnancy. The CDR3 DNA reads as TGTGCCAGCAGCTTAGGTCTTAACAGGGTGGATGAGCAGTTCTTC. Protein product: CASSLGLNRVDEQFF. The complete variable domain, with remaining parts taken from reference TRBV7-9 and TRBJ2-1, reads DTGVSQNPRHKITKRGQNVTFRCDPISEHNRLYWYRQTLGQGPEFLTYFQNEAQLEKSRLLSDRFSAERPKGSFSTLEIQRTEQGDSAMYLCASSLGLNRVDEQFFGPGTRLTVL.